This T cell receptor (beta chain) comes out of a study of T cell responses to AZD1222 COVID-19 vaccine (TCRdb year 2021). Regarding the study in general: Because spike-specific TCR depth and breadth did not differ between the two schedules, AZD1222 recipients who got a second dose at roughly 4 weeks were pooled with those who got a second dose at roughly 12 weeks. Trial participants were enrolled into age subgroups of 18-55, 56-69 and 70-plus years, which contained 148, 28 and 57 TCR-sequenced participants, respectively. TCR sequencing was performed for about 250 trial participants, of whom roughly 200 were given two doses of AZD1222 and about 25 were given two doses of MenACWY control vaccine. Overall results and qualifications from the work: Participants were mostly white British and included more females than males, and it was suggested by the authors that clonal diversity may have been underestimated. CD4 TCRs associated with the vaccine covered the entire spike protein, and the dominant responses were in regions 160-218 and 743-854. In the small 56-69-year group, the increase in depth fell short of significance, most likely because of low power. After two AZD1222 doses, both the breadth and the depth of spike-specific TCRs were significantly higher than at day 0 and than in MenACWY recipients. Because no day 14 peak-response samples were available, repertoires were characterized only after the peak T cell response. Conclusions about previously exposed vaccinees were limited because only six AZD1222 recipients were SARS-CoV-2 seropositive at baseline. Epitopes outside the regions mutated in the B.1.351 and B.1.1.7 variants were reportedly recognized by nearly half of the unique spike-specific TCRs.

The CDR3 regions of human TCRbeta chains were analyzed by immunosequencing. Regarding the original processing steps: Repertoire TCRs were checked for matches against a reference library of SARS-CoV-2-specific TCRs that had been generated using the MIRA antigen-specificity platform. Breadth was defined as the fraction of unique TCRs that were SARS-CoV-2-associated, and depth was defined as the fraction of total T cells that were SARS-CoV-2-associated. Each spike-specific TCR was assigned to its reactive spike region and to a CD4 or CD8 class using the MIRA data. Log10-transformed breadth and depth values were compared by one-way ANOVA with Sidak's multiple comparisons tests. This immuneACCESS table, as held by TCRdb, lists in-frame sequences with V and J called but not all clones. Of the missing ones, under half trace to an unresolved V gene in checked studies; the others have no known cause. The D gene and trimming were derived from the DNA, and the V and J assignments and clone size from that table. In this sample the table shows about 110,000 clones, about 82% of which occur a single time. The leading ten clones occupy 3% to 3.5% of the sample.

Taken with the paper, the label for time point translates to: baseline before first vaccination. Vaccinee samples came from UK trials COV001 and COV002, including a single-blind randomized controlled phase 2/3 trial of AZD1222 (ChAdOx1 nCoV-19) in healthy adults. Trial participant PBMC samples were collected at day 0 and day 28 after the second dose for TCRbeta chain sequencing. In regard to this clone: Its binding antigen is unknown. One base away there is no much larger clone; base qualities are not given.

V has 6 bases trimmed and J has 4 bases trimmed; junction bases matching no gene number 6. The germline V gene encodes CDR1 MNHEY and CDR2 SVGAGI. The cysteine opens and the phenylalanine closes a CDR3 of 14 amino acids. The retained sequence is limited to the CDR3, 42 bases, with the frame set at the first base. The sequences come from peripheral blood, collected on day 0 of AZD1222 vaccination. This receptor was obtained from an adult in good health. This receptor chain uses TRBV6-5 and TRBJ2-7, with TRBD1 matching 10 junction bases. For the CDR3, the sequence is CASSPGTGVYEQYF. The nucleotides read TGTGCCAGCAGCCCCGGGACAGGGGTTTACGAGCAGTACTTC.